The present entry profiles one T cell receptor beta chain with its context. The data were obtained in a study of T cells in Graves' hyperthyroidism and ophthalmopathy. The length of the CDR3 is 15 residues. V shed 9 bases and J shed 7 bases, with 25 bases lying between them. RNA transcripts yielded amplified TCR beta CDR3 regions. In the first-round RT-PCR of the TCR CDR3, the HTBI primer set was used. In TCRdb, the multiplex PCR reads were re-called with MiXCR into one record per CDR3 protein. Of approximately 620,000 distinct CDR3 sequences detected, roughly 15% appear once; the ten largest clones hold around 3.5%.

This clonotype was obtained from a woman between 40 and 50 years old with Graves' ophthalmopathy. Sequenced: blood. This chain uses TRBV12-3 or TRBV12-4 with TRBJ2-7, with D perhaps matching TRBD2 (6 bases). The CDR3 region has the DNA TGTGCCAGTGCCCCCGGGACTCCAAGCGCGGGGGAGCAGTACTTC. It codes for CASAPGTPSAGEQYF.